This TCR beta chain came from a study of vaccination and CD4 T cells after COVID-19. This clonotype was recorded a few times. Its target is unknown. The sample's time point: late sampling 161 to 241 days after vaccination in a few convalescent patients. Treatment indicated: approximately 9-day PBMC culture with coronavirus spike peptide pools or control peptides (ViraFEST assay). Sequenced with the Oncomine TCR Beta short-read assay was DNA taken from cultured CD4+ T cells. TCRdb ran MiXCR on the PCR reads and lists one entry per CDR3 protein. The data show more than 20,000 distinct CDR3 sequences, approximately 41% seen once. This specimen consisted of CD4+ T cells from blood, cultured in vitro, obtained about 7 months after SARS-CoV-2 vaccination. The clonotype was recovered from a human donor who had recovered from COVID-19.

The CDR3, as DNA: TGCAGTGCTAGAAGGGGACCGAATCAGCCCCAGCATTTT. It codes for CSARRGPNQPQHF. This chain uses TRBV20-1 with TRBJ1-5; D perhaps matches TRBD1 (5 bases). V was trimmed by 2 bases and J by 4 bases, leaving 9 bases between them. Germline assignment: CDR1 DFQATT and CDR2 SNEGSKA (reference sequence). CDR3 size: 13 residues.